A single sample is the source of the 11 T cell receptor beta chains below, sequenced in a study of immune characterization of retroperitoneal liposarcoma. TCRdb processed the PCR reads anew with MiXCR; each CDR3 protein has one entry. The sample records over 8,000 distinct CDR3 sequences, around 35% being singletons. Sequencing used tumor tissue. These receptors all come from a female donor with retroperitoneal liposarcoma.

This clonotype was recorded many times. The chain employs TRBV7-2 and TRBJ2-2; D is unresolved. The germline gives CDR1 SGHTA, CDR2 FQGNSA. V was clipped by 3 bases and J by 0 bases, with 5 bases between them. The CDR3 has 14 residues. CDR3 sequence reads: CASSLTPNTGELFF. As DNA, the CDR3 is TGTGCCAGCAGCTTGACCCCGAACACCGGGGAGCTGTTTTTT.

The gene calls are TRBV7-2 and TRBJ1-6, with 7 bases that match TRBD1. CDR3 size: 14 residues. Trimming at V came to 5 bases and at J to 10 bases, leaving 8 bases not matched to a gene. Germline V gene data show CDR1 as SGHTA and CDR2 as FQGNSA. In DNA form, the CDR3 reads TGTGCCAGCAGCCCTGGACAGGTCAGCTCACCCCTCCACTTT. It encodes CASSPGQVSSPLHF.

This clonotype appeared a single time. The V call is TRBV7-2, the J call TRBJ2-1; a possible D gene is TRBD1 (6 bases). The DNA end is a closer match to TRBJ2-5, so the J assignment may be wrong. The CDR3 loop spans 12 amino acids. Looked up from germline, CDR1 is SGHTA and CDR2 is FQGNSA. The CDR3 loop reads CASSWDMGTQYF. CDR3 coding DNA: TGTGCCAGCAGCTGGGACATGGGGACCCAGTACTTC.

V and J are TRBV6-5 and TRBJ2-3; D unresolved. The J call is doubtful: the DNA matches TRBJ2-1 better. CDR1 and CDR2 (germline): MNHEY, SVGAGI. The CDR3 is made up of 14 amino acids. The CDR3, as DNA: TGTGCCAGCAGTTACCTGTGGAGCTCCTACGAGCAGTTCTTC. This codes for CASSYLWSSYEQFF.

By its share, this clonotype is large. The V gene is TRBV7-2, the J gene TRBJ2-1; 8 bases agree with TRBD2. The J call is doubtful: the DNA matches TRBJ2-7 better. CDR1 is SGHTA, CDR2 FQGNSA, per germline. The CDR3 extends over 14 amino acids. The CDR3 DNA reads as TGTGCCAGCAGCTCGCGGGGGGTCTACAATGAGCAGTACTTC. It is translated as CASSSRGVYNEQYF.

V and J are TRBV6-1 and TRBJ2-7; D gene unclear. Trimming stripped 8 bases from V and 0 bases from J, with 11 bases between. Germline V gene lookup returns CDR1 MNHNS and CDR2 SASEGT. This CDR3 contains 13 residues. The CDR3 DNA follows: TGTGCCAGCCAAGTCTTAAGCTCCTACGAGCAGTACTTC. Protein: CASQVLSSYEQYF.

This clonotype was counted between two and nine times. The genes are TRBV7-6 and TRBJ2-1; 12 nucleotides line up with TRBD1. The CDR3 extends over 16 amino acids. Trimming took 3 bases from V and 9 from J; bases not matched to a gene: 9. Germline V CDR1 and CDR2: SGHVS, FNYEAQ. DNA for the CDR3: TGTGCCAGCAGCTTGGAACCGGGACAGGGGGCTTTTGAGCAGTTCTTC. This gives the protein CASSLEPGQGAFEQFF. The full variable domain, its missing parts supplied by reference TRBV7-6 and TRBJ2-1, is GAGVSQSPRYKVTKRGQDVALRCDPISGHVSLYWYRQALGQGPEFLTYFNYEAQQDKSGLPNDRFSAERPEGSISTLTIQRTEQRDSAMYRCASSLEPGQGAFEQFFGPGTRLTVL.

J is TRBJ2-1 and V is TRBV5-1; 8 bases are a match to TRBD2. The CDR3 runs 18 residues. V lost 4 bases to trimming and J lost 2 bases; unmatched junction nucleotides: 14. Germline-derived CDR1 and CDR2 are SGHRS and YFSETQ. CDR3 sequence reads: CASSNSAGTSRAYNEQFF. CDR3 in DNA: TGCGCCAGCAGCAACAGCGCTGGGACTAGTCGGGCCTACAATGAGCAGTTCTTC.

This clonotype came up a few times. The V call is TRBV6-1, the J call TRBJ2-6, with D maybe TRBD1 (6 bases). V dropped 5 bases and J dropped 2 bases, with 10 bases sitting between them. The CDR3 loop spans 15 amino acids. Germline CDR1 reads MNHNS; CDR2 reads SASEGT. This chain's CDR3 is CASSFQGTGANVLTF. The DNA for the CDR3 is TGTGCCAGCAGTTTCCAGGGGACTGGGGCCAACGTCCTGACTTTC.

This clonotype was picked up a small number of times. The chain has TRBV27 and TRBJ2-3; weak D call: TRBD2 (6 bases). Trimming removed 9 bases at V and 1 base at J, with 11 bases between. Germline CDR1 and CDR2: MNHEY and SMNVEV (reference sequence). This CDR3 is built from 13 residues. CDR3 residues: CASRWGGTDTQYF. In DNA form, the CDR3 reads TGTGCCAGTCGGTGGGGGGGCACAGATACGCAGTATTTT.

This clonotype was observed a single time. V and J are TRBV6-5 and TRBJ2-5; 7 nucleotides agree with TRBD1. Germline CDR1 reads MNHEY; CDR2 reads SVGAGI. With V trimmed by 2 bases and J by 7 bases, 7 bases remained unmatched. This CDR3 comprises 14 residues. The DNA of the CDR3 is TGTGCCAGCAGTTACAGCACAGGGGTCATGACCCAGTACTTC. This encodes CASSYSTGVMTQYF.